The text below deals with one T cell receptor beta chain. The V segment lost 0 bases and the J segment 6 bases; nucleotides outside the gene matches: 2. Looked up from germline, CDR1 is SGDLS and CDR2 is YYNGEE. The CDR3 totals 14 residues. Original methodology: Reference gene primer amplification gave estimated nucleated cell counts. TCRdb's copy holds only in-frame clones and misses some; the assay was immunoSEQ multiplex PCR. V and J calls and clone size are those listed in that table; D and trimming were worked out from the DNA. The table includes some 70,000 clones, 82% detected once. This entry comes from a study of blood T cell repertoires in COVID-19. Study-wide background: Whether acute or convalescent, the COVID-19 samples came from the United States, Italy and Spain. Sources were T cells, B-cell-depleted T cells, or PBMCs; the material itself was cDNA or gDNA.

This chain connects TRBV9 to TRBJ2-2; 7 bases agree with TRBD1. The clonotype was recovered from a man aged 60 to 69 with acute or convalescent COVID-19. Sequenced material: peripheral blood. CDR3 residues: CASSVGGTAGELFF. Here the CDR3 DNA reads TGTGCCAGCAGCGTAGGTGGGACAGCCGGGGAGCTGTTTTTT.